What follows are 22 T cell receptor beta chains derived from one specimen sequenced in a study of blood T cell repertoires in COVID-19. The repertoire was sequenced with immunoSEQ multiplex PCR; TCRdb's copy has only in-frame clones and lacks some. The sample has about 150,000 clones, more than 80% seen once. Sequencing was done on a sample of peripheral blood. These TCRs come from a woman aged 55-75 years with active COVID-19.

The J gene is TRBJ1-5, the V gene TRBV5-1, with a tentative D call TRBD1 (6 bases). Germline values: CDR1 SGHRS, CDR2 YFSETQ. This CDR3 comprises 14 residues. Trimming stripped 0 bases from V and 2 bases from J, with 6 bases between. CDR3 nucleotide sequence: TGCGCCAGCAGCTTGGCAGGGGGCAATCAGCCCCAGCATTTT. This translates into CASSLAGGNQPQHF. Supplemented by reference TRBV5-1 and TRBJ1-5, the full variable domain reads KAGVTQTPRYLIKTRGQQVTLSCSPISGHRSVSWYQQTPGQGLQFLFEYFSETQRNKGNFPGRFSGRQFSNSRSEMNVSTLELGDSALYLCASSLAGGNQPQHFGDGTRLSIL.

This chain joins TRBV3-1 (or the pseudogene TRBV3-2) and TRBJ1-6; D might be TRBD1 (5 bases). CDR1 is LGHDT and CDR2 is YNNKEL in the germline V gene (reference sequence). This CDR3 contains 13 residues. Trimming pared 4 bases from V and 7 bases from J, leaving 8 bases between. CDR3 nucleotide sequence: TGTGCCAGCAGCCCAGGGAAAAATTCACCCCTCCACTTT. Translated: CASSPGKNSPLHF.

The genes are TRBV4-2 and TRBJ2-1; 8 nucleotides agree with TRBD1. Trimming removed 0 bases from V and 5 bases from J; junction bases left unmatched: 6. This CDR3 has 16 residues. Germline V gene data show CDR1 as LGHNA and CDR2 as YNFKEQ. CDR3 bases: TGTGCCAGCAGCCAAGATCGGACAGGGAGACACAATGAGCAGTTCTTC. Residues: CASSQDRTGRHNEQFF.

The chain links TRBV28 to TRBJ2-6; perhaps TRBD2 as D (5 bases). In germline, CDR1 is MDHEN, CDR2 SYDVKM. This CDR3 contains 14 residues. Trimming took 5 bases from V and 0 from J, leaving 5 bases between them. CDR3 protein: CASSGSSGANVLTF. CDR3 nucleotides: TGTGCCAGCAGTGGGAGCTCTGGGGCCAACGTCCTGACTTTC.

The chain has TRBV9 and TRBJ2-3; D is ambiguous. Looked up from germline, CDR1 is SGDLS and CDR2 is YYNGEE. The CDR3 sequence is 15 residues long. V was cut by 4 bases and J by 1 base, with 13 bases left in between. The CDR3 reads CASSPRRSGTDTQYF. CDR3 DNA sequence: TGTGCCAGCAGCCCTCGGCGGAGCGGCACAGATACGCAGTATTTT.

The chain links TRBV2 to TRBJ2-1; TRBD2 matches at 7 bases. Germline CDR1 SNHLY, CDR2 FYNNEI. The CDR3 covers 15 residues. V shed 4 bases and J 5 bases; nucleotides not matched to a gene: 8. CDR3 nucleotide sequence: TGTGCCAGCAGTGTTTCGGCTAGCGGCAACAATGAGCAGTTCTTC. This gives the protein CASSVSASGNNEQFF.

The chain couples TRBV7-2 to TRBJ2-7; TRBD2 might be the D (5 bases). The germline V and J ends were trimmed by 1 base and 1 base, with 8 bases remaining between them. The germline gives CDR1 SGHTA, CDR2 FQGNSA. The CDR3 covers 14 residues. The CDR3 loop reads CASSLVAPSYEQYF. The CDR3 nucleotides are TGTGCCAGCAGCTTAGTAGCGCCTTCCTACGAGCAGTACTTC.

Only one count was recorded for this clone. The chain couples TRBV18 to TRBJ2-1; TRBD1 agrees at 7 bases. The CDR3 sequence is 11 residues long. Germline-derived CDR1 and CDR2 are KGHSH and LQKENI. V lost 8 bases, J lost 10 bases, and 5 bases stayed unmatched. CDR3 sequence: CASRRDSEQFF. The CDR3 coding sequence is TGTGCCAGCCGCAGGGACAGCGAGCAGTTCTTC.

The rearrangement uses TRBV7-2 and TRBJ2-7; the D gene is possibly TRBD1 (5 bases). The CDR3 contains 15 residues. Germline CDR1 and CDR2: SGHTA and FQGNSA. Between the trimmed V and J ends, which lost 5 bases and 12 bases, there was a span of 26 bases. This CDR3 reads CASSDSSEQIAMGYF. CDR3 in DNA: TGTGCCAGCAGCGACAGCAGCGAGCAGATTGCCATGGGGTACTTC.

The chain links TRBV27 to TRBJ1-5, with 7 bases matching TRBD1. V shed 4 bases, J shed 3 bases, and the junction held 3 bases outside the gene matches. This CDR3 spans 14 amino acids. Looked up from germline, CDR1 is MNHEY and CDR2 is SMNVEV (reference sequence). The CDR3 DNA is TGTGCCAGCAGTTCGACAGGGTACAATCAGCCCCAGCATTTT. Translated: CASSSTGYNQPQHF.

This clone was seen only a few times. J is TRBJ2-5 and V is TRBV4-1; no reliable D call. Between the trimmed V and J ends, which lost 0 bases and 5 bases, there was a span of 13 bases. This CDR3 has 15 amino acids. Germline V gene data show CDR1 as MGHRA and CDR2 as YSYEKL. CDR3 nucleotides: TGCGCCAGCAGCCAAGATCAGGCTCTCTGGGAGACCCAGTACTTC. Amino acid sequence: CASSQDQALWETQYF.

This chain joins TRBV2 and TRBJ2-7; 12 bases agree with TRBD2. With 0 bases clipped from V and 4 bases from J, the junction kept 7 bases outside the gene matches. The CDR3 has 17 residues. Germline V CDR1 and CDR2: SNHLY, FYNNEI. The chain's CDR3 is CASSEARGLAGLYEQYF. CDR3 bases: TGTGCCAGCAGTGAAGCTCGCGGACTAGCGGGGCTATACGAGCAGTACTTC.

In its sample, this clone was seen once. The chain couples TRBV7-3 to TRBJ2-5; 10 bases align to TRBD1. The V and J ends lost 2 bases and 1 base, in that order; junction bases with no gene match: 4. The CDR3 contains 16 residues. Germline V CDR1 and CDR2: SGHTA, FQGTGA. The CDR3 reads CASSLGTGASQETQYF. CDR3 nucleotide sequence: TGTGCCAGCAGCTTAGGGACAGGGGCCTCCCAAGAGACCCAGTACTTC.

This rearrangement joins TRBV6-6 to TRBJ1-1, with a possible D match to TRBD1 (5 bases). The CDR3 contains 14 residues. From germline, CDR1 is MNHNY and CDR2 SVGAGI (reference sequence). V was cut by 5 bases and J by 0 bases, with 10 bases left in between. CDR3 protein: CASSKTDMNTEAFF. The CDR3 nucleotides read TGTGCCAGCAGTAAGACAGACATGAACACTGAAGCTTTCTTT.

The chain uses TRBV21-1 and TRBJ2-7; TRBD2, as called in the table, went unchecked against the DNA. TRBV21-1 is a known pseudogene. This CDR3 has 16 residues. Written as DNA, the CDR3 is TGTGCCAGAAGGATACTAGCGGGCTATCCTACCTACGAGCAGTACTTC. This sequence encodes CARRILAGYPTYEQYF.

The V and J genes are TRBV28 and TRBJ2-2, with 11 bases that match TRBD2. The CDR3 is made up of 15 amino acids. Per germline, CDR1 MDHEN and CDR2 SYDVKM. V lost 10 bases to trimming and J lost 4 bases; unmatched junction nucleotides: 8. CDR3 DNA: TGTGCCACCTTAGCGGGAGGGGCGGGCACCGGGGAGCTGTTTTTT. Its protein product is CATLAGGAGTGELFF.

The chain links TRBV24-1 to TRBJ1-5; weak D call: TRBD1 (6 bases). The germline V gene has CDR1 KGHDR and CDR2 SFDVKD. The length of the CDR3 is 15 residues. Between the trimmed V and J ends, which lost 5 bases and 0 bases, there was a span of 10 bases. For the CDR3, the DNA is TGTGCCACCAGTGGCCCAGGGGATAGCAATCAGCCCCAGCATTTT. Amino acids: CATSGPGDSNQPQHF.

Here the CDR3 reads CASSPGLAGGEQYF. The CDR3, as DNA: TGTGCCAGCAGCCCGGGACTAGCGGGAGGAGAGCAGTACTTC. The genes are TRBV7-2 and TRBJ2-7, with TRBD2 identical over 15 bases. This CDR3 region has 14 residues. Germline V gene data show CDR1 as SGHTA and CDR2 as FQGNSA. The V gene end was trimmed by 5 bases and the J gene end by 7 bases; junction bases not matched to a gene: 3. Full variable domain (remainder filled in from reference TRBV7-2 and TRBJ2-7): GAGVSQSPSNKVTEKGKDVELRCDPISGHTALYWYRQSLGQGLEFLIYFQGNSAPDKSGLPSDRFSAERTGGSVSTLTIQRTQQEDSAVYLCASSPGLAGGEQYFGPGTRLTVT.

V is TRBV19 and J is TRBJ1-2; unclear D gene. V was cut by 4 bases and J by 3 bases, with 6 bases left in between. Germline CDR1 LNHDA, CDR2 SQIVND (reference sequence). There are 12 residues in the CDR3. The CDR3 sequence is CASSTGHYGYTF. The CDR3 nucleotides read TGTGCCAGTAGTACAGGCCACTATGGCTACACCTTC.

V is TRBV7-2 and J is TRBJ1-1; TRBD1 matches at 9 bases. Germline V CDR1 and CDR2: SGHTA, FQGNSA. The V and J ends lost 5 bases and 1 base, in that order; junction bases with no gene match: 2. This CDR3 contains 14 residues. CDR3 loop: CASSAGQGNTEAFF. The DNA of the CDR3 is TGTGCCAGCAGCGCGGGACAGGGGAACACTGAAGCTTTCTTT.

The CDR3 DNA reads TGTGCCAGCCTGGTGACAGGGCGCGCTAATGAAAAACTGTTTTTT. Residues: CASLVTGRANEKLFF. The chain couples TRBV19 to TRBJ1-4; 7 nucleotides line up with TRBD1. Looked up from germline, CDR1 is LNHDA and CDR2 is SQIVND (reference sequence). CDR3 length equals 15 residues. Trimming at V came to 9 bases and at J to 3 bases, leaving 10 bases not matched to a gene.

The chain has TRBV19 and TRBJ2-2, with TRBD2 matching over 8 bases. Unmatched junction bases numbered 1, after V lost 9 bases and J lost 1 base. Germline V gene sequence: CDR1 LNHDA, CDR2 SQIVND (reference sequence). The CDR3 totals 13 residues. CDR3: CASGRVNTGELFF. The CDR3 DNA follows: TGTGCCAGCGGGAGGGTGAACACCGGGGAGCTGTTTTTT.